This TCR beta chain derives from a study of T cell responses to AZD1222 COVID-19 vaccine. Germline V gene lookup returns CDR1 LGHNA and CDR2 YNFKEQ. J gave up 1 base and V 2 bases, and 1 base lay outside the gene matches. This CDR3 is 15 amino acids long. Sequenced by immunoSEQ multiplex PCR; TCRdb stores in-frame clones only, minus some. The sample holds about 110,000 clones; around 90% are singletons and the top ten take around 14%. The chain couples TRBV4-2 to TRBJ1-3; 8 bases line up with TRBD1. This sequence originates from an adult who received the AZD1222 COVID-19 vaccine. This specimen consisted of peripheral blood, obtained 28 days after the second AZD1222 dose. CDR3 coding DNA: TGTGCCAGCAGCCAACAGGGGGCATCTGGAAACACCATATATTTT. As protein: CASSQQGASGNTIYF.